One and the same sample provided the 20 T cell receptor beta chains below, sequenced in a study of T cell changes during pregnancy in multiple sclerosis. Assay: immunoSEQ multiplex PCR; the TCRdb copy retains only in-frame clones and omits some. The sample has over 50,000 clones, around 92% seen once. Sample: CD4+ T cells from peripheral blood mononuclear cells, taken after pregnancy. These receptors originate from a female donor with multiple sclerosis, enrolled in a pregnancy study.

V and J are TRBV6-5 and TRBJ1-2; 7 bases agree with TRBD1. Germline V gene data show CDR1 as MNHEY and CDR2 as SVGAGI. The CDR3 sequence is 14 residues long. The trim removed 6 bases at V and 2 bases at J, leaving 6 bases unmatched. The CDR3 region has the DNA TGTGCCAGCAGAGATCCGGGACAGAACTATGGCTACACCTTC. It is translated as CASRDPGQNYGYTF.

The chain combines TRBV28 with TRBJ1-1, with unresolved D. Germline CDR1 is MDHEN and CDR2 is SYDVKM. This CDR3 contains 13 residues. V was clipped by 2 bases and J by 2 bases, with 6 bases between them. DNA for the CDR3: TGTGCCAGCAGTTTAATACTCAACACTGAAGCTTTCTTT. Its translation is CASSLILNTEAFF. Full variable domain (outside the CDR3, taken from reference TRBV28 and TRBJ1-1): DVKVTQSSRYLVKRTGEKVFLECVQDMDHENMFWYRQDPGLGLRLIYFSYDVKMKEKGDIPEGYSVSREKKERFSLILESASTNQTSMYLCASSLILNTEAFFGQGTRLTVV.

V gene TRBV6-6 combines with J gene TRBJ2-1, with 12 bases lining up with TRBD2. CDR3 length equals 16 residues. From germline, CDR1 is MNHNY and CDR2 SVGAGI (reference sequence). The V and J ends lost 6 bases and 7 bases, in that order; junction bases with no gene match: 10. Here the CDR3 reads CASSLGLAGLGNEQFF. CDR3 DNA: TGTGCCAGCAGCCTAGGACTAGCGGGATTGGGTAATGAGCAGTTCTTC.

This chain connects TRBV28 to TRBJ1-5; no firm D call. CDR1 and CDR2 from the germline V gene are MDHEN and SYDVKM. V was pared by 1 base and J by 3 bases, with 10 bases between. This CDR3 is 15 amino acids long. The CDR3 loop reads CASSLSGSNNQPQHF. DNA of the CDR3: TGTGCCAGCAGTTTATCGGGAAGTAACAATCAGCCCCAGCATTTT.

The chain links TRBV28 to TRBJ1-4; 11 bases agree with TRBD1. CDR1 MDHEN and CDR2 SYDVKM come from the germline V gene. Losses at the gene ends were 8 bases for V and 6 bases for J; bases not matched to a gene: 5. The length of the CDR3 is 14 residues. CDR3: CASGRTGGDEKLFF. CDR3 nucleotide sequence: TGTGCCAGCGGCCGGACAGGGGGCGATGAAAAACTGTTTTTT.

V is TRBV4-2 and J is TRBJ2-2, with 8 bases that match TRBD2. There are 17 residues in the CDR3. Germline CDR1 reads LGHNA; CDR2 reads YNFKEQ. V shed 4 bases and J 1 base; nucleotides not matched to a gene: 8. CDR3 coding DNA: TGTGCCAGCAGCCGAACGGGAGGGCCTCGGAACACCGGGGAGCTGTTTTTT. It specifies CASSRTGGPRNTGELFF.

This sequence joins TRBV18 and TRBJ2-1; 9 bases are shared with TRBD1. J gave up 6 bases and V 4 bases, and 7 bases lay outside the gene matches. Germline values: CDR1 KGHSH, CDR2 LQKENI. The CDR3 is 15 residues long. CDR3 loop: CASSRVGQGGNEQFF. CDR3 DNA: TGTGCCAGCTCACGGGTGGGACAGGGAGGCAATGAGCAGTTCTTC.

The CDR3 nucleotides read TGTGCCAGCAGCTCGACTAGCGGTACAGATACGCAGTATTTT. Protein product: CASSSTSGTDTQYF. The J gene is TRBJ2-3, the V gene TRBV7-3, with 9 bases lining up with TRBD2. CDR1 is SGHTA and CDR2 is FQGTGA in the germline V gene. This CDR3 has 14 amino acids. Trimming cost V 4 bases and J 3 bases; bases outside gene matches: 2.

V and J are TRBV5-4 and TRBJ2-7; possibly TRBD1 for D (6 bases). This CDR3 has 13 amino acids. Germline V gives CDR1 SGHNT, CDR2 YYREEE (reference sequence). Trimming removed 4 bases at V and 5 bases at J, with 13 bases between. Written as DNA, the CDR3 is TGTGCCAGCAGCACAGGGCCCTGGAACGAGCAGTACTTC. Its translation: CASSTGPWNEQYF. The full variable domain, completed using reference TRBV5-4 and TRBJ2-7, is ETGVTQSPTHLIKTRGQQVTLRCSSQSGHNTVSWYQQALGQGPQFIFQYYREEENGRGNFPPRFSGLQFPNYSSELNVNALELDDSALYLCASSTGPWNEQYFGPGTRLTVT.

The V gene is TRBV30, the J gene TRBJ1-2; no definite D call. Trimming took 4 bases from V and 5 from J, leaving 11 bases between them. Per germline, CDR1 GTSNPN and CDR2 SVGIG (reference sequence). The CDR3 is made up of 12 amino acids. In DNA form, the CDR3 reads TGTGCCTGGATATCCGGCGGTTATGGCTACACCTTC. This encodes CAWISGGYGYTF.

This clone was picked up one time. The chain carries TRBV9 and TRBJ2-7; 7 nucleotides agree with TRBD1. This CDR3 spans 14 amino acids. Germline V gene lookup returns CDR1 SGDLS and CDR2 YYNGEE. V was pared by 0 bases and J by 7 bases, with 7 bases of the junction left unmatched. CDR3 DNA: TGTGCCAGCAGCGTAGCCTACAGGGGTGGGGAGCAGTACTTC. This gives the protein CASSVAYRGGEQYF.

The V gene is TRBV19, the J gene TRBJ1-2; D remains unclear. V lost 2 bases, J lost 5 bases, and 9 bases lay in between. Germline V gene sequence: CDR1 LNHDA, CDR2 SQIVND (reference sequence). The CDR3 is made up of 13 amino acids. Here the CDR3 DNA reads TGTGCCAGTAGTATATTGACCGGGTATGGCTACACCTTC. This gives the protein CASSILTGYGYTF.

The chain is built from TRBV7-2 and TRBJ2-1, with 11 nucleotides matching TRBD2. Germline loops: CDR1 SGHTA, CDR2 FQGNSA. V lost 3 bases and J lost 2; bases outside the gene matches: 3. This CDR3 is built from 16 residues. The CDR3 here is CASSFGLAGTYNEQFF. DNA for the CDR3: TGTGCCAGCAGCTTCGGACTAGCGGGCACCTACAATGAGCAGTTCTTC.

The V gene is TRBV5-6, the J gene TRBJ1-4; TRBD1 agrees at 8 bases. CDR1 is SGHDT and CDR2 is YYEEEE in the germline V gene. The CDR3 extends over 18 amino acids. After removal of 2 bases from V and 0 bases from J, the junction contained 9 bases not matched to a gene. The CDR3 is CASSFLDRVGTTNEKLFF. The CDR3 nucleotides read TGTGCCAGCAGCTTTCTGGACAGGGTGGGAACAACTAATGAAAAACTGTTTTTT.

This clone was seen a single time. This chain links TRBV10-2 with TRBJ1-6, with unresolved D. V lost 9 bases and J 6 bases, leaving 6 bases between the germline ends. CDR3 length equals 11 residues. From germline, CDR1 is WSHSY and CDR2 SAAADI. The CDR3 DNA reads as TGCGCCAGTTCGGGTAATTCACCCCTCCACTTT. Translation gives CASSGNSPLHF.

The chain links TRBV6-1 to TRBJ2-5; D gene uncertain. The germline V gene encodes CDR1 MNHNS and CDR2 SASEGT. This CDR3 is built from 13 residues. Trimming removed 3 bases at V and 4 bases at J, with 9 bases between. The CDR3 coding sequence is TGTGCCAGCAGTGAGCTAGTGCGAGAGACCCAGTACTTC. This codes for CASSELVRETQYF.

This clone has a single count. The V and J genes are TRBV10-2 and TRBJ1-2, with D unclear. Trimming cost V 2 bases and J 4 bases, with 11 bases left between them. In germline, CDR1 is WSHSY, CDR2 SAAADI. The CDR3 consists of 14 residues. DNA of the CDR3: TGCGCCAGCAGTGAGCCGGGAGTCAGCTATGGCTACACCTTC. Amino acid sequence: CASSEPGVSYGYTF.

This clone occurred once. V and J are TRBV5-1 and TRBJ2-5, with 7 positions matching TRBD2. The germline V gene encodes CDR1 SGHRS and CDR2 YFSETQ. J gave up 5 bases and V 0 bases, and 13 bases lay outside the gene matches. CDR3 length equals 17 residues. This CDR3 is CASSLAIGTTTGETQYF. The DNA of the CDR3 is TGCGCCAGCAGCTTGGCCATTGGGACTACCACCGGGGAGACCCAGTACTTC.

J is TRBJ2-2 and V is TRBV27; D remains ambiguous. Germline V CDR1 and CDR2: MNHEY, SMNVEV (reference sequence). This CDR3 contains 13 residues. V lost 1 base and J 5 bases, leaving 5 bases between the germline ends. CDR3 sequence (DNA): TGTGCCAGCAGTTTATTGCGGACCGGGGAGCTGTTTTTT. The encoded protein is CASSLLRTGELFF.

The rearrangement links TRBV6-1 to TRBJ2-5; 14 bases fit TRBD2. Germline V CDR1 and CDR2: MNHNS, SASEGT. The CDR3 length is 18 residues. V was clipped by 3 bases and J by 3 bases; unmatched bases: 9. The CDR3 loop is CASSDRLAGGRVKETQYF. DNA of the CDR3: TGTGCCAGCAGTGACAGACTAGCGGGGGGGCGGGTTAAAGAGACCCAGTACTTC.